The 20 T cell receptor beta chains given below trace back to one sample, sequenced in a study of T cells in Graves' hyperthyroidism and ophthalmopathy. Authors of the study amplified TCR beta CDR3 regions from RNA transcripts. Carried out on the TCR CDR3, a first-round RT-PCR used the HTBI primer set. MiXCR was run by TCRdb on the multiplex PCR reads, yielding one entry per CDR3 protein. This table has roughly 560,000 distinct CDR3 sequences, about 14% appearing once. Sequenced: blood. The receptors were sampled from a woman aged 40 to 50 with Graves' ophthalmopathy.

The gene calls are TRBV20-1 and TRBJ2-5, with 9 nucleotides matching TRBD1. CDR1 is DFQATT, CDR2 SNEGSKA, per germline (reference sequence). This CDR3 has 16 amino acids. The ends lost 0 bases at V and 5 bases at J; junction bases unmatched: 10. The CDR3 here is CSARDTGGVAAETQYF. The CDR3, as DNA: TGCAGTGCTAGAGATACAGGGGGCGTCGCTGCGGAGACCCAGTACTTC.

The sample holds many counts of this clonotype. The genes are TRBV6-1 and TRBJ2-7; 9 bases map to TRBD1. The CDR3 runs 14 residues. Germline V gene lookup returns CDR1 MNHNS and CDR2 SASEGT. The trim removed 8 bases at V and 0 bases at J, leaving 5 bases unmatched. Written as DNA, the CDR3 is TGTGCCAGCCTGCGACAGGGGGGCTCCTACGAGCAGTACTTC. Translated: CASLRQGGSYEQYF.

This clonotype was recorded a few times. The junction departs from germline at one end; a sequencing error may be responsible. The chain carries TRBV10-3 and TRBJ1-6; 7 bases line up with TRBD1. CDR1 is ENHRY, CDR2 SYGVKD, per germline. The CDR3 has 14 residues. In DNA form, the CDR3 reads TGTGCCATGAGTGAGACCGACAGGGCAAAACCCCTCCACTTT. As protein: CAMSETDRAKPLHF.

This clonotype was counted a few times. J is TRBJ2-7 and V is TRBV7-9, with D perhaps matching TRBD2 (6 bases). Trimming pared 4 bases from V and 7 bases from J, leaving 17 bases between. The CDR3 covers 14 residues. Germline lookup yields CDR1 SEHNR and CDR2 FQNEAQ (reference sequence). CDR3: CASSSPLAPAEQYF. In nucleotides, the CDR3 is TGTGCCAGCAGCTCACCTCTAGCGCCGGCTGAGCAGTACTTC.

This clonotype was seen at least ten times. This chain joins TRBV6-1 and TRBJ1-1; no clear D. V lost 6 bases, J lost 0 bases, and 11 bases lay in between. Germline CDR1 and CDR2: MNHNS and SASEGT. The CDR3 covers 14 residues. CDR3 amino acids: CASRPILMNTEAFF. CDR3 coding DNA: TGTGCCAGCAGGCCGATTCTCATGAACACTGAAGCTTTCTTT.

This clonotype has at least ten counts. V and J are TRBV5-8 and TRBJ2-5; 8 bases are a match to TRBD1. The J segment lost 5 bases and the V segment lost 0 bases, leaving 6 bases of the junction unmatched. In germline, CDR1 is SGHTS, CDR2 YDEGEE. The CDR3 covers 15 residues. CDR3 loop: CASSLGDRGSETQYF. The CDR3 DNA reads TGTGCCAGCAGCTTGGGTGACAGGGGTTCGGAGACCCAGTACTTC.

This clonotype occurred many times. This chain connects TRBV7-8 to TRBJ2-7; maybe TRBD2 (5 bases). The CDR3 runs to 16 residues. V shed 5 bases and J shed 4 bases, with 21 bases lying between them. Germline V CDR1 and CDR2: SGHVS, FQNEAQ. In nucleotides, the CDR3 is TGTGCCAGCAGCCCCCTTGCGCTAAGCGGAGCTTACGAGCAGTACTTC. Amino acids: CASSPLALSGAYEQYF.

This clonotype was detected ten times or more. The gene calls are TRBV28 and TRBJ1-1; D is perhaps TRBD1 (5 bases). Between the trimmed V and J ends, which lost 8 bases and 1 base, there was a span of 17 bases. The CDR3 has 15 residues. Germline V gene sequence: CDR1 MDHEN, CDR2 SYDVKM. CDR3: CASLLRSGANTEAFF. DNA for the CDR3: TGTGCCAGCCTATTAAGGTCTGGGGCGAACACTGAAGCTTTCTTT.

This clonotype has a count of ten or more. This chain connects TRBV6-2 or TRBV6-3 to TRBJ2-7; 9 bases are shared with TRBD1. Germline lookup yields CDR1 MNHEY and CDR2 SVGEGT. The CDR3 loop spans 15 amino acids. The junction had 7 bases not matched to a gene; V was cut back by 4 bases and J by 3 bases. In DNA form, the CDR3 reads TGTGCCAGCAGTTGGGGACAGGGCAGGGGCTACGAGCAGTACTTC. The encoded protein is CASSWGQGRGYEQYF.

This clonotype was counted many times. The chain links TRBV29-1 to TRBJ1-1; D is possibly TRBD1 (6 bases). Trimming stripped 8 bases from V and 1 base from J, with 11 bases between. CDR1 is SQVTM and CDR2 is ANQGSEA in the germline V gene. The CDR3 contains 12 residues. This CDR3 reads CSSGQTNTEAFF. Here the CDR3 DNA reads TGCAGCTCAGGACAGACGAACACTGAAGCTTTCTTT.

This clonotype came up a few times. The genes are TRBV29-1 and TRBJ2-7, with D uncertain. The CDR3 has 15 amino acids. Trimming shortened V by 3 bases and J by 3 bases, and 18 bases separated the two germline ends. Germline CDR1 and CDR2: SQVTM and ANQGSEA. The CDR3 here is CSVEFRASQRYEQYF. The CDR3 DNA follows: TGCAGCGTTGAGTTCCGGGCTAGTCAGCGCTACGAGCAGTACTTC.

The chain joins TRBV20-1 to TRBJ2-7; D possibly matches TRBD1 or TRBD2 (5 bases each). The V end lost 3 bases, the J end lost 0 bases, and 9 bases lay between the germline ends. This CDR3 is built from 13 residues. Germline V lookup: CDR1 DFQATT, CDR2 SNEGSKA (reference sequence). CDR3: CSARRGDSYEQYF. The CDR3 DNA reads as TGCAGTGCTAGGAGGGGTGACTCCTACGAGCAGTACTTC.

CDR3 in DNA: TGTGCCAGCAGCTCACAGGGGGTGTTGGGCGAGCAGTACTTC. Protein product: CASSSQGVLGEQYF. V and J are TRBV7-3 and TRBJ2-7, with TRBD1 matching 8 bases. After removal of 4 bases from V and 6 bases from J, the junction contained 8 bases not matched to a gene. The CDR3 is 14 residues long. Germline loops: CDR1 SGHTA, CDR2 FQGTGA.

This clonotype appeared many times. V is TRBV19 and J is TRBJ1-5; D gene ambiguous. Germline CDR1 and CDR2: LNHDA and SQIVND (reference sequence). V lost 5 bases and J 1 base, leaving 3 bases between the germline ends. The CDR3 spans 12 residues. The CDR3 protein is CASSWSNQPQHF. In DNA form, the CDR3 reads TGTGCCAGTAGTTGGAGCAATCAGCCCCAGCATTTT. Full variable domain (outside the CDR3, taken from reference TRBV19 and TRBJ1-5): DGGITQSPKYLFRKEGQNVTLSCEQNLNHDAMYWYRQDPGQGLRLIYYSQIVNDFQKGDIAEGYSVSREKKESFPLTVTSAQKNPTAFYLCASSWSNQPQHFGDGTRLSIL.

The sample holds many counts of this clonotype. The chain carries TRBV6-2 or TRBV6-3 and TRBJ2-7, with D possibly called TRBD1 or TRBD2 (6 bases each). Germline V CDR1 and CDR2: MNHEY, SVGEGT. The CDR3 has 17 residues. The V and J ends lost 0 bases and 2 bases respectively, with 17 bases between them. As DNA, the CDR3 is TGTGCCAGCAGTTACTCGACAGGAGGGAGCGTTGCCTACGAGCAGTACTTC. Translated: CASSYSTGGSVAYEQYF.

This clonotype was seen at least ten times. The gene calls are TRBV5-1 and TRBJ1-1; no clear D gene. The V and J ends lost 0 bases and 1 base respectively, with 10 bases between them. From germline, CDR1 is SGHRS and CDR2 YFSETQ. The CDR3 consists of 15 residues. This CDR3 is CASSLAGWGNTEAFF. The CDR3 nucleotides read TGCGCCAGCAGCTTGGCCGGGTGGGGGAACACTGAAGCTTTCTTT.

Ten or more counts support this clonotype. This rearrangement joins TRBV25-1 to TRBJ1-2; no definite D call. CDR1 and CDR2 from the germline V gene are MGHDK and SYGVNS. The CDR3 has 12 residues. Between the trimmed V and J ends, which lost 1 base and 6 bases, there was a span of 6 bases. The DNA for the CDR3 is TGTGCCAGCAGTGAATTGAGGGATGGCTACACCTTC. Its translation: CASSELRDGYTF.

This clonotype was observed at least ten times. This chain connects TRBV28 to TRBJ1-5; no clear D gene. The CDR3 contains 12 residues. From germline, CDR1 is MDHEN and CDR2 SYDVKM. Deletions cut 8 bases from V and 1 base from J, with 6 bases between. CDR3 sequence: CASGPSNQPQHF. Here the CDR3 DNA reads TGTGCCAGCGGGCCGAGCAATCAGCCCCAGCATTTT. Looking up the rest from reference TRBV28 and TRBJ1-5 gives the full variable domain: DVKVTQSSRYLVKRTGEKVFLECVQDMDHENMFWYRQDPGLGLRLIYFSYDVKMKEKGDIPEGYSVSREKKERFSLILESASTNQTSMYLCASGPSNQPQHFGDGTRLSIL.

This clonotype was observed many times. The chain couples TRBV27 to TRBJ1-2; D is unclear. V gave up 8 bases and J gave up 4 bases, with 14 bases separating them. This CDR3 is 13 amino acids long. The germline CDR1 and CDR2 sequences are MNHEY and SMNVEV (reference sequence). CDR3 nucleotides: TGTGCCAGCTCGAAGGGAAATCTCTATGGCTACACCTTC. It translates to CASSKGNLYGYTF.

There are many counts of this clonotype. The chain recombines TRBV6-1 with TRBJ2-7, with D possibly being TRBD2 (6 bases). Trimming took 7 bases from V and 5 from J, leaving 18 bases between them. The V gene's germline CDR1 is MNHNS and CDR2 SASEGT. This CDR3 has 14 residues. The CDR3 here is CASKGAGSKHEQYF. Here the CDR3 DNA reads TGTGCCAGCAAAGGGGCGGGGAGTAAACACGAGCAGTACTTC.